The text below deals with one T cell receptor (beta chain). One entry per CDR3 protein results from TCRdb running MiXCR on the RACE reads. The table lists more than 70,000 distinct CDR3 sequences, about 8.7% of them singletons, with around 2.8% in the top ten. The sample belongs to a study of human T cells and chemical hapten exposure. Germline lookup yields CDR1 LNHNV and CDR2 YYDKDF (reference sequence). The CDR3 covers 15 residues. With V trimmed by 5 bases and J by 3 bases, 7 bases remained unmatched. Regarding time point: healthy volunteer bleed at 2 weeks. Unseparated into fractions, whole blood served as the source from which total RNA was extracted.

Sequenced material: whole blood. The sequence came from a female donor in good health. Some clones in this sample may be carry-over from other donors' samples. The chain recombines TRBV15 with TRBJ2-3, with 8 bases matching TRBD1. DNA for the CDR3: TGTGCCACCAGCCCGCGGACAGGGTCAACAGATACGCAGTATTTT. This translates into CATSPRTGSTDTQYF. Supplemented by reference TRBV15 and TRBJ2-3, the full variable domain reads DAMVIQNPRYQVTQFGKPVTLSCSQTLNHNVMYWYQQKSSQAPKLLFHYYDKDFNNEADTPDNFQSRRPNTSFCFLDIRSPGLGDTAMYLCATSPRTGSTDTQYFGPGTRLTVL.